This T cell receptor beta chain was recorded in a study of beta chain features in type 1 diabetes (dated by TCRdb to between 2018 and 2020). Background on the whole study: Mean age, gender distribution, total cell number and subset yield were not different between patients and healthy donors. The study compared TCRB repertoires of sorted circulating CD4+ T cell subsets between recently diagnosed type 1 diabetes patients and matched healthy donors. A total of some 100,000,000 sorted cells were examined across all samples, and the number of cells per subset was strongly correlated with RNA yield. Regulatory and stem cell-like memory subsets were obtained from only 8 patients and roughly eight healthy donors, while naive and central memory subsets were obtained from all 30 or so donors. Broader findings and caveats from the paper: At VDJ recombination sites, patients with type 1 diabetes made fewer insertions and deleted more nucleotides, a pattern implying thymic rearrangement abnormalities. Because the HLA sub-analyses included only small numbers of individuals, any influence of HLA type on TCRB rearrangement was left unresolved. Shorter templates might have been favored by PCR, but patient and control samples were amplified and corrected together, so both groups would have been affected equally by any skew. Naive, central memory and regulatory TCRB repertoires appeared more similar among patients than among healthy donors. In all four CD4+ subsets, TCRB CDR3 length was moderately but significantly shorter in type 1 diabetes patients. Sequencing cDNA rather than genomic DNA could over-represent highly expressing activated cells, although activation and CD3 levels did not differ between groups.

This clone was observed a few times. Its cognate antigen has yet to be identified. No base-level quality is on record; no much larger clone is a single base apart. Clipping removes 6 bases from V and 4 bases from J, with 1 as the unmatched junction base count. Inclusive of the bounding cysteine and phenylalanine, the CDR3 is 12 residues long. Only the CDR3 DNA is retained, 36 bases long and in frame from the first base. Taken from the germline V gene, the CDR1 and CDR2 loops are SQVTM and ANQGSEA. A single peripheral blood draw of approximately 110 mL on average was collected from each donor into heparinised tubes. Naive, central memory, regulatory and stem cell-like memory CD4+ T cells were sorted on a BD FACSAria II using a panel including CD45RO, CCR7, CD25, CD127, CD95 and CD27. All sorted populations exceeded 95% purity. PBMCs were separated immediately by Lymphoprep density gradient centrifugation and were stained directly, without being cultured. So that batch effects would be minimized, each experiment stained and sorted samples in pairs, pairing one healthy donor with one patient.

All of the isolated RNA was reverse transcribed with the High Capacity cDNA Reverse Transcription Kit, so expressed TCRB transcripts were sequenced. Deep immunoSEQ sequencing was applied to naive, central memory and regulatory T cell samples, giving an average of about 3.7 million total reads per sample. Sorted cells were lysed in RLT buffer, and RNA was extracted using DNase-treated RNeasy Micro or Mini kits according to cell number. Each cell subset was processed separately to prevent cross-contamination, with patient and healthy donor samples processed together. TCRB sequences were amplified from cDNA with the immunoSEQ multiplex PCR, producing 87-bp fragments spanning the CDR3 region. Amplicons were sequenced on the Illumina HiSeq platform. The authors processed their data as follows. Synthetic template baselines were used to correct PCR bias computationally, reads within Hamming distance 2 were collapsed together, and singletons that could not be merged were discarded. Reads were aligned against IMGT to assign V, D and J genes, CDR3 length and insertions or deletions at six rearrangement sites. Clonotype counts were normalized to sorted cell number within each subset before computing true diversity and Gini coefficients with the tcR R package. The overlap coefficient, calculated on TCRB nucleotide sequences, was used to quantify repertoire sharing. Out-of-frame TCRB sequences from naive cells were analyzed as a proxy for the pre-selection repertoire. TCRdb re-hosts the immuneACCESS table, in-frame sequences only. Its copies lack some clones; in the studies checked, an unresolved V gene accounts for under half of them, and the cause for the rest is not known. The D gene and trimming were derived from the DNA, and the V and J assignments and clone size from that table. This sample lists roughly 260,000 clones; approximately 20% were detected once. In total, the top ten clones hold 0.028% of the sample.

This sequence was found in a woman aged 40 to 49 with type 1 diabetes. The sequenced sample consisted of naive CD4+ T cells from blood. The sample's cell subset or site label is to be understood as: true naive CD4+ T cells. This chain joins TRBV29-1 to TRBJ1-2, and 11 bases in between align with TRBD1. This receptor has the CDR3 CSVGQGVYGYTF. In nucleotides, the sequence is TGCAGCGTGGGACAGGGGGTCTATGGCTACACCTTC.